The text below deals with one T cell receptor beta chain. The repertoire was sequenced with immunoSEQ multiplex PCR; TCRdb's copy has only in-frame clones and lacks some. This sample carries 150,000 or so clones, 75% to 95% of them seen once, and the ten largest clones take 6.9%. This record belongs to a study of T cell responses to AZD1222 COVID-19 vaccine. V dropped 7 bases and J dropped 2 bases, with 14 bases sitting between them. The CDR3 loop spans 14 amino acids. Germline V gives CDR1 MNHNS, CDR2 SASEGT. The rearrangement links TRBV6-1 to TRBJ1-2, with D possibly being TRBD1 (6 bases). The receptor was isolated from an adult in good health. The sample was peripheral blood, taken on day 0 of AZD1222 vaccination. The CDR3 DNA reads TGTGCCAGCACCCGGGACAACCCAAACTATGGCTACACCTTC. It yields the protein CASTRDNPNYGYTF.